The 22 T cell receptor beta chains below all came from one sample that was sequenced in a study of blood T cell repertoires in COVID-19. The assay was immunoSEQ multiplex PCR, and TCRdb's table has in-frame clones only and misses some. In the table there are about 300,000 clones, roughly 92% of which are singletons. Sequenced input: peripheral blood. All receptors derive from a woman in her 30s with COVID-19, enrolled during active disease.

The rearrangement uses TRBV7-2 and TRBJ2-2; 10 bases line up with TRBD1. The CDR3 extends over 16 amino acids. Germline V gene lookup returns CDR1 SGHTA and CDR2 FQGNSA. Trimming removed 5 bases from V and 4 bases from J; junction bases left unmatched: 7. CDR3: CASSVRQGAVTGELFF. CDR3 in DNA: TGTGCCAGCAGCGTCCGACAGGGGGCGGTCACCGGGGAGCTGTTTTTT.

The V gene is TRBV4-2, the J gene TRBJ1-1; D gene ambiguous. The CDR3 contains 12 residues. Germline CDR1 reads LGHNA; CDR2 reads YNFKEQ. The ends were cut back, 0 bases at V and 13 bases at J, with 12 bases in the middle. The CDR3 bases are TGTGCCAGCAGCCAAGATCTCGCAGGTTTTTTCTTT. Residues: CASSQDLAGFFF.

J is TRBJ1-1 and V is TRBV19, with D unclear. Trimming cost V 3 bases and J 0 bases, with 20 bases left between them. This CDR3 spans 18 amino acids. In germline, CDR1 is LNHDA, CDR2 SQIVND (reference sequence). As DNA, the CDR3 is TGTGCCAGTAGTATGACCCTCGGGATGTTTCCAATGAACACTGAAGCTTTCTTT. It specifies CASSMTLGMFPMNTEAFF.

The chain combines TRBV5-6 with TRBJ1-2; tentative D call: TRBD1 (5 bases). Germline CDR1 is SGHDT and CDR2 is YYEEEE. Deletions cut 2 bases from V and 2 bases from J, with 7 bases between. This CDR3 comprises 13 residues. In DNA form, the CDR3 reads TGTGCCAGCAGCTTTCAGGGAAACTATGGCTACACCTTC. Its translation is CASSFQGNYGYTF.

The V gene is TRBV6-5, the J gene TRBJ2-7, with 10 bases aligning to TRBD1. This CDR3 is built from 15 residues. Germline-derived CDR1 and CDR2 are MNHEY and SVGAGI. With V trimmed by 7 bases and J by 2 bases, 8 bases remained unmatched. DNA of the CDR3: TGTGCCAGCACCTCGACGGACAGGGGGACCTACGAGCAGTACTTC. It encodes CASTSTDRGTYEQYF.

This clone was seen only a few times. The CDR3 sequence: CSVEPTVGTEAFF. As DNA, the CDR3 is TGCAGCGTTGAGCCGACAGTCGGCACTGAAGCTTTCTTT. The chain carries TRBV29-1 and TRBJ1-1; the D gene is possibly TRBD1 (5 bases). V gave up 3 bases and J gave up 4 bases, with 12 bases separating them. This CDR3 comprises 13 residues. In germline, CDR1 is SQVTM, CDR2 ANQGSEA. The whole variable domain, filled in from reference TRBV29-1 and TRBJ1-1, reads SAVISQKPSRDICQRGTSLTIQCQVDSQVTMMFWYRQQPGQSLTLIATANQGSEATYESGFVIDKFPISRPNLTFSTLTVSNMSPEDSSIYLCSVEPTVGTEAFFGQGTRLTVV.

The chain couples TRBV11-3 to TRBJ2-1, with TRBD2 as a possible D gene (5 bases). The V and J ends lost 5 bases and 10 bases respectively, with 9 bases between them. Per germline, CDR1 SGHNT and CDR2 YENEEA. CDR3 length: 11 amino acids. CDR3 coding DNA: TGTGCCAGCAGCCTTGAGCGGGAGCAGTTCTTC. Protein sequence: CASSLEREQFF.

V and J are TRBV6-2 or TRBV6-3 and TRBJ2-7; TRBD1 matches 7 bases. J was trimmed by 1 base and V by 2 bases; bases with no gene match: 8. Per germline, CDR1 MNHEY and CDR2 SVGEGT. This CDR3 has 16 residues. Written as DNA, the CDR3 is TGTGCCAGCAGTTACCTGACCCTGGGACAGTCCTACGAGCAGTACTTC. This translates into CASSYLTLGQSYEQYF.

This clone was seen once. The CDR3, as DNA: TGTGCCAGTACGGAGGGGCCTTTTAATGAAAAACTGTTTTTT. Amino acids: CASTEGPFNEKLFF. The V call is TRBV19, the J call TRBJ1-4; D is possibly TRBD1 (5 bases). V was shortened by 7 bases and J by 4 bases, with 13 bases between the two germline ends. The CDR3 is made up of 14 amino acids. From germline, CDR1 is LNHDA and CDR2 SQIVND (reference sequence).

The V and J genes are TRBV28 and TRBJ2-5; the match to TRBD2 covers 9 bases. The CDR3 extends over 16 amino acids. V was clipped by 3 bases and J by 5 bases; unmatched bases: 10. The V gene's germline CDR1 is MDHEN and CDR2 SYDVKM. The CDR3 coding sequence is TGTGCCAGCAGTTTTGGGGGTAGCGGGAGTTTTGAGACCCAGTACTTC. Amino acid sequence: CASSFGGSGSFETQYF.

The chain carries TRBV7-9 and TRBJ2-1; 12 bases map to TRBD2. Per the germline V gene, CDR1 is SEHNR and CDR2 is FQNEAQ (reference sequence). This CDR3 is built from 14 residues. The ends lost 3 bases at V and 9 bases at J; junction bases unmatched: 3. The CDR3 nucleotides are TGTGCCAGCAGCTTCACTAGCGGGAGGATTGAGCAGTTCTTC. Translating gives CASSFTSGRIEQFF.

V usage is TRBV5-3 and J usage is TRBJ2-7; the match to TRBD1 covers 12 bases. TRBV5-3 is noted as an ORF with a role that remains uncertain. The J segment lost 6 bases and the V segment lost 4 bases, leaving 11 bases of the junction unmatched. The CDR3 sequence is 16 residues long. The CDR3 is CARSLHSGQGASEQYF. The CDR3 DNA follows: TGTGCCAGAAGCCTACATTCGGGACAGGGGGCTTCCGAGCAGTACTTC.

DNA of the CDR3: TGTGCCAGCAGTGAAAAGGACAGGGGGCTCAACCAGCCCCAGCATTTT. Protein product: CASSEKDRGLNQPQHF. The V call is TRBV6-1, the J call TRBJ1-5; 11 bases map to TRBD1. Germline V lookup: CDR1 MNHNS, CDR2 SASEGT. With 2 bases clipped from V and 7 bases from J, the junction kept 7 bases outside the gene matches. The CDR3 extends over 16 amino acids.

This chain uses TRBV3-1 (or the pseudogene TRBV3-2) with TRBJ2-7, with 11 bases that match TRBD1. The CDR3 sequence is 16 residues long. The J segment lost 7 bases and the V segment lost 0 bases, leaving 8 bases of the junction unmatched. The V gene's germline CDR1 is LGHDT and CDR2 YNNKEL (reference sequence). The chain's CDR3 is CASSQDYGQGASEQYF. The CDR3 DNA reads as TGTGCCAGCAGCCAAGATTACGGACAGGGGGCAAGTGAGCAGTACTTC.

The V gene is TRBV5-1, the J gene TRBJ1-6; TRBD1 is a possible D gene (6 bases). The germline V gene has CDR1 SGHRS and CDR2 YFSETQ. The CDR3 spans 16 residues. Trimming stripped 2 bases from V and 4 bases from J, with 13 bases between. The CDR3 loop reads CASSLNDRRYNSPLHF. The DNA for the CDR3 is TGCGCCAGCAGCTTAAACGACAGGAGGTATAATTCACCCCTCCACTTT.

This clone was counted only a few times. The gene calls are TRBV30 and TRBJ1-5, with D maybe TRBD1 (5 bases). The CDR3 spans 14 residues. The V end was cut by 0 bases, the J end by 4 bases, with 10 bases between. The V gene's germline CDR1 is GTSNPN and CDR2 SVGIG (reference sequence). CDR3 residues: CAWSVQSGNQPQHF. CDR3 in DNA: TGTGCCTGGAGTGTACAGTCAGGGAATCAGCCCCAGCATTTT.

The rearrangement uses TRBV19 and TRBJ2-7; 7 bases are shared with TRBD1. The germline gives CDR1 LNHDA, CDR2 SQIVND (reference sequence). CDR3 length: 13 amino acids. The V and J ends lost 4 bases and 13 bases, in that order; junction bases with no gene match: 13. The CDR3 sequence: CASSTGTDTHRYF. The DNA of the CDR3 is TGTGCCAGTAGTACCGGGACAGATACCCATCGTTACTTC.

The chain couples TRBV7-6 to TRBJ2-1; 13 positions agree with TRBD2. The CDR3 loop spans 17 amino acids. Germline loops: CDR1 SGHVS, CDR2 FNYEAQ. V trimming: 6 bases; J trimming: 6 bases; junction bases outside the gene matches: 11. The CDR3 is CASSYGLAGDWSNEQFF. CDR3 nucleotides: TGTGCCAGCAGTTACGGACTAGCGGGAGACTGGTCCAATGAGCAGTTCTTC.

The chain carries TRBV10-3 and TRBJ1-6, with D maybe TRBD1 (6 bases). Between the trimmed V and J ends, which lost 6 bases and 7 bases, there was a span of 16 bases. CDR3 length equals 15 residues. In germline, CDR1 is ENHRY, CDR2 SYGVKD. The CDR3 DNA reads as TGTGCCATCAGGGAATATGGACAGTTGAATTCACCCCTCCACTTT. It encodes CAIREYGQLNSPLHF.

V usage is TRBV5-1 and J usage is TRBJ2-7, with 8 bases fitting TRBD1. Losses at the gene ends were 5 bases for V and 2 bases for J; bases not matched to a gene: 9. CDR3 length: 15 amino acids. In germline, CDR1 is SGHRS, CDR2 YFSETQ. The CDR3 DNA follows: TGCGCCAGCAGAGCTACAGGGGGTAACCCCTACGAGCAGTACTTC. As protein: CASRATGGNPYEQYF.

This rearrangement joins TRBV6-1 to TRBJ2-5; 11 nucleotides line up with TRBD2. J lost 1 base, V lost 2 bases, and 0 bases had no gene match. CDR1 MNHNS and CDR2 SASEGT come from the germline V gene. The CDR3 is 15 amino acids. The CDR3, as DNA: TGTGCCAGCAGTGAACTAGCGGGAGGCCAAGAGACCCAGTACTTC. This translates into CASSELAGGQETQYF.

The chain links TRBV11-2 to TRBJ1-2; D remains unclear. Germline V CDR1 and CDR2: SGHAT, FQNNGV. V lost 1 base, J lost 5 bases, and 11 bases lay in between. CDR3 length: 14 amino acids. In DNA, the CDR3 is TGTGCCAGCAGCTTAGTGTCGATCAGTTATGGCTACACCTTC. It translates to CASSLVSISYGYTF.